These 14 T cell receptor beta chains were sequenced from one sample in a study of long-term antiretroviral therapy in people with HIV. Version v3.0 of the immunoSEQ assay was performed at survey level. Repertoires were generated with immunoSEQ multiplex PCR, while TCRdb's copy carries only in-frame clones and drops some. Among over 15,000 clones, roughly 94% were seen once, and the ten largest hold about 4.6%. The sequencing used unsorted PBMCs, collected around 6.4 years after starting antiretroviral therapy. These receptors all stem from a woman between 50 and 59 years old with HIV.

The chain uses TRBV6-5 and TRBJ2-5, with 10 bases that match TRBD1. This CDR3 has 15 residues. From germline, CDR1 is MNHEY and CDR2 SVGAGI. The V and J ends lost 7 bases and 0 bases, in that order; junction bases with no gene match: 5. CDR3 sequence (DNA): TGTGCCAGCAAACTAGGGACAGGGGACCAAGAGACCCAGTACTTC. This encodes CASKLGTGDQETQYF.

The chain has TRBV5-1 and TRBJ2-3, with 9 positions matching TRBD1. Germline V CDR1 and CDR2: SGHRS, YFSETQ. The J segment lost 0 bases and the V segment lost 0 bases, leaving 2 bases of the junction unmatched. The CDR3 loop spans 16 amino acids. DNA of the CDR3: TGCGCCAGCAGCTTGGGAGGGACAGGGAGCACAGATACGCAGTATTTT. Its protein is CASSLGGTGSTDTQYF.

V usage is TRBV20-1 and J usage is TRBJ2-3; no definite D call. There are 10 residues in the CDR3. The V gene lost 3 bases and the J gene lost 7 bases, with 5 bases spanning the gap. The V gene's germline CDR1 is DFQATT and CDR2 SNEGSKA (reference sequence). The CDR3 DNA follows: TGCAGTGCTAGTGGGAATACGCAGTATTTT. It is translated as CSASGNTQYF.

This clone has only one observation. The J gene is TRBJ2-1, the V gene TRBV29-1, with TRBD2 identical over 10 bases. V was clipped by 4 bases and J by 9 bases; unmatched bases: 6. The CDR3 is 13 residues long. Germline V gene lookup returns CDR1 SQVTM and CDR2 ANQGSEA. DNA of the CDR3: TGCAGCGTTGGGGTTAGCGGGAGGCGTGAGCAGTTCTTC. The encoded protein is CSVGVSGRREQFF.

This chain links TRBV5-1 with TRBJ2-3, with 8 bases matching TRBD2. Losses at the gene ends were 4 bases for V and 2 bases for J; bases not matched to a gene: 6. Germline assignment: CDR1 SGHRS and CDR2 YFSETQ. This CDR3 is 15 amino acids long. The CDR3 protein is CASSALSGNTDTQYF. Written as DNA, the CDR3 is TGCGCCAGCAGCGCCCTTAGCGGGAACACAGATACGCAGTATTTT.

The CDR3 sequence: CASSLGSGASSYEQYF. The CDR3 DNA is TGTGCCAGCAGCTTAGGGAGTGGCGCGAGCTCCTACGAGCAGTACTTC. The J gene is TRBJ2-7, the V gene TRBV11-2; D not certain. The germline V and J ends were trimmed by 1 base and 0 bases, with 13 bases remaining between them. The germline CDR1 and CDR2 sequences are SGHAT and FQNNGV. This CDR3 contains 16 residues. The entire variable domain, with the rest obtained from reference TRBV11-2 and TRBJ2-7, is as follows: EAGVAQSPRYKIIEKRQSVAFWCNPISGHATLYWYQQILGQGPKLLIQFQNNGVVDDSQLPKDRFSAERLKGVDSTLKIQPAKLEDSAVYLCASSLGSGASSYEQYFGPGTRLTVT.

This clone was seen only once. V gene TRBV6-5 combines with J gene TRBJ2-1; D gene uncertain. Per germline, CDR1 MNHEY and CDR2 SVGAGI. The CDR3 has 13 residues. Trimming took 4 bases from V and 3 from J, leaving 7 bases between them. CDR3 in amino acids: CASSSGVYNEQFF. CDR3 nucleotides: TGTGCCAGCAGTTCCGGCGTCTACAATGAGCAGTTCTTC.

The CDR3 loop is CASSFRIYNEQFF. CDR3 coding DNA: TGTGCCAGCAGTTTCAGGATCTACAATGAGCAGTTCTTC. V and J are TRBV27 and TRBJ2-1; D is unresolved. Trimming shortened V by 3 bases and J by 3 bases, and 6 bases separated the two germline ends. In germline, CDR1 is MNHEY, CDR2 SMNVEV (reference sequence). This CDR3 comprises 13 residues.

CDR3 protein: CASSLDGVNTEAFF. The CDR3 nucleotides read TGTGCCAGCAGCTTGGACGGCGTGAACACTGAAGCTTTCTTT. The V gene is TRBV7-9, the J gene TRBJ1-1, with D hard to call. The CDR3 loop spans 14 amino acids. Between the trimmed V and J ends, which lost 3 bases and 0 bases, there was a span of 8 bases. Germline CDR1 SEHNR, CDR2 FQNEAQ (reference sequence). Full variable domain (remainder filled in from reference TRBV7-9 and TRBJ1-1): DTGVSQNPRHKITKRGQNVTFRCDPISEHNRLYWYRQTLGQGPEFLTYFQNEAQLEKSRLLSDRFSAERPKGSFSTLEIQRTEQGDSAMYLCASSLDGVNTEAFFGQGTRLTVV.

The chain uses TRBV2 and TRBJ1-2; D may be TRBD1 (6 bases). The germline V gene encodes CDR1 SNHLY and CDR2 FYNNEI. Trimming pared 5 bases from V and 4 bases from J, leaving 11 bases between. CDR3 length: 13 residues. The chain's CDR3 is CASSLQGGYGYTF. The CDR3 nucleotides read TGTGCCAGCAGTTTACAGGGTGGCTATGGCTACACCTTC.

The J gene is TRBJ2-7, the V gene TRBV7-2; 7 positions agree with TRBD1. Germline values: CDR1 SGHTA, CDR2 FQGNSA. V lost 5 bases and J lost 3; bases outside the gene matches: 7. This CDR3 has 14 residues. As DNA, the CDR3 is TGTGCCAGCAGCCCGGGACAGCCTATCTACGAGCAGTACTTC. Translating gives CASSPGQPIYEQYF. The full variable domain, its missing parts supplied by reference TRBV7-2 and TRBJ2-7, is GAGVSQSPSNKVTEKGKDVELRCDPISGHTALYWYRQSLGQGLEFLIYFQGNSAPDKSGLPSDRFSAERTGGSVSTLTIQRTQQEDSAVYLCASSPGQPIYEQYFGPGTRLTVT.

The chain employs TRBV7-8 and TRBJ2-3; TRBD2 aligns across 10 bases. J lost 3 bases, V lost 5 bases, and 5 bases had no gene match. The CDR3 is 15 amino acids. Germline assignment: CDR1 SGHVS and CDR2 FQNEAQ. CDR3 in DNA: TGTGCCAGCAGCACTGCGGGACTAGCGACAGATACGCAGTATTTT. Its translation is CASSTAGLATDTQYF. The full variable domain, with the rest looked up from reference TRBV7-8 and TRBJ2-3, is GAGVSQSPRYKVAKRGQDVALRCDPISGHVSLFWYQQALGQGPEFLTYFQNEAQLDKSGLPSDRFFAERPEGSVSTLKIQRTQQEDSAVYLCASSTAGLATDTQYFGPGTRLTVL.

This chain connects TRBV19 to TRBJ1-1; 10 bases line up with TRBD1. The CDR3 runs 15 residues. The germline gives CDR1 LNHDA, CDR2 SQIVND (reference sequence). V trimming: 2 bases; J trimming: 11 bases; junction bases outside the gene matches: 11. The CDR3 DNA reads as TGTGCCAGTAGTATACGAGAATCAACGGGACAGGGGGCTTTCTTT. This encodes CASSIRESTGQGAFF.

The rearrangement joins TRBV7-8 to TRBJ1-5; a weak D match, TRBD1 (5 bases). V lost 3 bases to trimming and J lost 0 bases, with 12 bases between them. Germline V lookup: CDR1 SGHVS, CDR2 FQNEAQ. CDR3 length: 16 residues. CDR3 bases: TGTGCCAGCAGCTTCGACGGACACACTAGCAATCAGCCCCAGCATTTT. Residues: CASSFDGHTSNQPQHF. Complete variable domain (other parts from reference TRBV7-8 and TRBJ1-5): GAGVSQSPRYKVAKRGQDVALRCDPISGHVSLFWYQQALGQGPEFLTYFQNEAQLDKSGLPSDRFFAERPEGSVSTLKIQRTQQEDSAVYLCASSFDGHTSNQPQHFGDGTRLSIL.